This T cell receptor (beta chain) was identified in a study of blood T cells in healthy people across ages (dated by TCRdb to the mid-2010s). Broadly, across the study: In model experiments, template switching captured about one uniquely barcoded TCR beta cDNA molecule for every two T cells. Using deep sequencing normalized with unique cDNA molecular identifiers, the study measured how TCR beta repertoire diversity changes with age. The donors were split into four age groups: young (average around 16 years), middle-aged (roughly 42), aged (about 56) and long-lived (approximately 80). To avoid experimental bias, donors of different ages were spread randomly across the sequencing lanes. Using the same blood draw, the study looked at two additional independent replicas of 1 million unique cDNA reads for two donors, one aged 18 to 30 and the other aged 80 or older.

The germline V gene (reference sequence) yields DFQATT for CDR1 and SNEGSKA for CDR2. V is cut by 5 bases and J by 0 bases, and the space between the germline ends is 16 bases. Its CDR3 holds 16 amino acids, cysteine through phenylalanine. This entry keeps only the CDR3 DNA: 48 bases, framed from base 1. For this clonotype: It lacks a known antigen. No qualities accompany the bases; no much larger clone lies one base away.

The donors were about 40 Caucasian individuals from Russia, aged roughly 6 to 100 years, who were systemically healthy. Around 10 milliliters of peripheral blood were collected from each donor into EDTA-treated Vacutainer tubes. Ficoll-Paque density-gradient centrifugation was used to isolate PBMCs, with at least 7 million obtained per sample. Trizol reagent was used to extract total RNA from PBMCs, with at least 6 micrograms per sample. For every donor, an aliquot of PBMCs went through flow cytometry to measure the percentages of naive CD45RAhigh/CD27high T cells. The method behind the library was 5' RACE. The data were produced on an Illumina HiSeq 2500. A second PCR of about 6 to 11 cycles was performed with a sample-barcoded 5' primer and a J-beta primer mix. Each TCR beta cDNA molecule received a unique molecular identifier from a template-switch 5' adaptor carrying 12 random nucleotides. At least 3 million CDR3-containing paired-end reads were obtained from each sample. The Mint cDNA synthesis kit, primed by a TRBC-specific oligonucleotide, was used to synthesize first-strand cDNA from all RNA. All cDNA was treated with uracil-DNA glycosylase and then went through a first 18-cycle PCR with the universal primers M1SS and BC2_uni_R. In the authors' own workflow: Normalization of each sample was performed by random selection of 1 million high-quality reads, each carrying a distinct molecular identifier. Instead of being binned into consensus sequences, reads that shared molecular identifiers were thrown out. CDR3 identification, clonotype clustering and error correction used MiTCR with a Q25 quality threshold and the strictest error-elimination algorithm. A nonparametric unseen species model with Euler transformation was used to estimate lower-bound total TCR beta diversity. The raw public data were reprocessed by TCRdb itself: fastp quality trimming at Q25, MiXCR clonotype calling, in-frame beta chains only. Rows are combined by CDR3 protein, so each entry shows the most common genes and DNA. Clone size and V and J calls follow TCRdb, not the original study. Within this sample are around 990,000 distinct CDR3 sequences, with roughly two fifths of them counted one time only. About an eighth of the sample belongs to the ten largest clones.

What the research found in general, with its limitations: Observed TCR beta diversity correlated strongly with the percentage of naive T cells measured by flow cytometry. Bulk unsorted PBMC profiling prevented conclusive comparison of naive and antigen-experienced compartments. The long-lived group showed more naive CD4+ T cells, fewer expanded clones and increased TCR diversity than the aged group, suggesting age selection. Observed TCR beta diversity per million T cells fell roughly linearly with age, and a significant reduction was already apparent by age approximately 41. Estimates of total diversity based on one million sequenced T cells were considered lower bounds and underestimates. Because donor CMV infection status was unknown, age-related changes in expanded clonotypes were potentially confounded.

This sequence was found in a man between 18 and 35 years old in good health. The rearrangement combines TRBV20-1 with TRBJ2-2, with no confident D gene call. The material sequenced was blood. The sequenced DNA: TGCAGTGCTGGTCCTCTAGGGCGGACGAACACCGGGGAGCTGTTTTTT. This gives the protein CSAGPLGRTNTGELFF.